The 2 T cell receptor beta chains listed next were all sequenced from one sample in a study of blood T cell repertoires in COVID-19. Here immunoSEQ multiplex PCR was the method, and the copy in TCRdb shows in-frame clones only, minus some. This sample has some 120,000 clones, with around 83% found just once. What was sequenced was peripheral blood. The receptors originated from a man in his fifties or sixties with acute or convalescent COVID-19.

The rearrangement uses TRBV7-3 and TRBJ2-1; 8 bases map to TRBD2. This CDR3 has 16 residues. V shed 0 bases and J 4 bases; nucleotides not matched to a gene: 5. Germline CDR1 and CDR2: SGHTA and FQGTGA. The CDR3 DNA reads TGTGCCAGCAGCTTAACAACTAGCGGATTTTACAATGAGCAGTTCTTC. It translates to CASSLTTSGFYNEQFF.

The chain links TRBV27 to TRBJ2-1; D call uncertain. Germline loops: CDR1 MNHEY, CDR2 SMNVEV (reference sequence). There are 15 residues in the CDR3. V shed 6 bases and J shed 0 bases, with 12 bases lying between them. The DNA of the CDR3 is TGTGCCAGCAGACTTGACATTATCTCCTACAATGAGCAGTTCTTC. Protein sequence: CASRLDIISYNEQFF.